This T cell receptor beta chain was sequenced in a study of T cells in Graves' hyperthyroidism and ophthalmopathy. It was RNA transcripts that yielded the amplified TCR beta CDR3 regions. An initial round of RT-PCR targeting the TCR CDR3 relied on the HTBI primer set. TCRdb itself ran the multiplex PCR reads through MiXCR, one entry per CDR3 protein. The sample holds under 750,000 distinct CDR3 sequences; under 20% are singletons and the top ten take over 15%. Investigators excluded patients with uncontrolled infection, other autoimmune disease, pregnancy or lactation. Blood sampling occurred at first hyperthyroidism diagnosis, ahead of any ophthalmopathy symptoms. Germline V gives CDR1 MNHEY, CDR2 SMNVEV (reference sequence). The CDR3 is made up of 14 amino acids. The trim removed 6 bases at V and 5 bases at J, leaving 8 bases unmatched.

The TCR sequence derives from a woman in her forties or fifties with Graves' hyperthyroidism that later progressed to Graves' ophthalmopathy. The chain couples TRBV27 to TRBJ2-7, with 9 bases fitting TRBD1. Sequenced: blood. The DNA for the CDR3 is TGTGCCAGCAGCTCGGGACAGGGAGTTCACGAGCAGTACTTC. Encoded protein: CASSSGQGVHEQYF.